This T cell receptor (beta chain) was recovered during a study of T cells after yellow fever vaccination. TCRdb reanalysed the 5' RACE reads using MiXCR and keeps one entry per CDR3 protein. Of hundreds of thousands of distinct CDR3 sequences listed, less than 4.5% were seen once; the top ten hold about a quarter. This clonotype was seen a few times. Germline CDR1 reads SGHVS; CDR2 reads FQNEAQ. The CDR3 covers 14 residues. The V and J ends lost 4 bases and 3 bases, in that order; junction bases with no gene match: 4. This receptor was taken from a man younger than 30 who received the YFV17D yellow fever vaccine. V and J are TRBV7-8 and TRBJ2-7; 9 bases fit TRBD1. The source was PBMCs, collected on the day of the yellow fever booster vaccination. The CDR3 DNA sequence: TGTGCCAGCAGCTCCCGGACAGGGGTCTACGAGCAGTACTTC. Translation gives CASSSRTGVYEQYF. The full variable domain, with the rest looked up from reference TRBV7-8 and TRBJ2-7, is GAGVSQSPRYKVAKRGQDVALRCDPISGHVSLFWYQQALGQGPEFLTYFQNEAQLDKSGLPSDRFFAERPEGSVSTLKIQRTQQEDSAVYLCASSSRTGVYEQYFGPGTRLTVT.